The T cell receptor beta chain under discussion was sequenced for a study of tumor-infiltrating lymphocytes in localized non-small cell lung cancer. Study information: Each patient gave resected tumor and non-adjacent uninvolved lung tissue. Findings and limits, study-wide: Different pieces of the same tissue went to different assays, confounding technical variation with intratumor heterogeneity. No T-cell fraction difference was seen between IM1 and IM2 tumors. TCR sequencing covered a subset of patients with enough tissue.

TCRdb's copy holds only in-frame clones and misses some; the assay was immunoSEQ multiplex PCR. Among under 9,500 clones, about 80% were seen once, and the ten largest hold approximately 7%. A single count supports this clone. No antigen is known for it. The CDR3 spans 13 residues. The V gene's germline CDR1 is GTSNPN and CDR2 SVGIG (reference sequence). V was clipped by 0 bases and J by 2 bases, with 7 bases between them. This TCR came from a human donor with non-small cell lung cancer. The specimen sequenced was uninvolved lung tissue not adjacent to the tumor. This chain joins TRBV30 and TRBJ1-2, with D possibly TRBD1 on 5 matching bases. The CDR3 region has the DNA TGTGCCTGGAGTGTACAGGCCAACTATGGCTACACCTTC. Its translation: CAWSVQANYGYTF.